The 25 T cell receptor beta chains below were found in one sample sequenced in a study of blood T cell repertoires in COVID-19. Data came from immunoSEQ multiplex PCR; TCRdb stores just in-frame clones and leaves some out. This table holds fewer than 150,000 clones, 88% found once. The specimen sequenced was peripheral blood. These receptors all stem from a man aged 45-65 years with active or convalescent COVID-19.

The CDR3: CASSAQGGGSITDTQYF. The DNA of the CDR3 is TGTGCCAGCAGCGCCCAAGGGGGGGGCTCTATCACAGATACGCAGTATTTT. V is TRBV9 and J is TRBJ2-3; D perhaps matches TRBD2 (7 bases). The V end was cut by 3 bases, the J end by 2 bases, with 19 bases between. CDR1 is SGDLS, CDR2 YYNGEE, per germline. This CDR3 contains 17 residues.

This clone occurred once. The chain recombines TRBV6-6 with TRBJ1-3; no definite D call. This CDR3 spans 17 amino acids. Germline CDR1 reads MNHNY; CDR2 reads SVGAGI (reference sequence). Trimming took 5 bases from V and 2 from J, leaving 19 bases between them. CDR3 nucleotide sequence: TGTGCCAGCAGTCTTTCTACGACATATCTACCTGGAAACACCATATATTTT. Translation gives CASSLSTTYLPGNTIYF.

The chain is built from TRBV27 and TRBJ2-4, with D unclear. This CDR3 has 16 residues. V dropped 2 bases and J dropped 0 bases, with 11 bases sitting between them. CDR1 and CDR2 from the germline V gene are MNHEY and SMNVEV (reference sequence). CDR3 sequence: CASSLDSLIAKNIQYF. The CDR3 coding sequence is TGTGCCAGCAGTTTAGACTCGCTTATAGCCAAAAACATTCAGTACTTC.

V usage is TRBV11-2 and J usage is TRBJ2-7; D gene uncertain. Germline lookup yields CDR1 SGHAT and CDR2 FQNNGV. The CDR3 length is 11 residues. Between the trimmed V and J ends, which lost 4 bases and 3 bases, there was a span of 4 bases. CDR3 region: CASSSGYEQYF. The CDR3 DNA sequence: TGTGCCAGCAGCTCAGGCTACGAGCAGTACTTC.

The chain couples TRBV18 to TRBJ2-1; the match to TRBD1 covers 9 bases. The CDR3 runs to 16 residues. Germline V gene data show CDR1 as KGHSH and CDR2 as LQKENI. V trimming: 2 bases; J trimming: 5 bases; junction bases outside the gene matches: 7. CDR3 in amino acids: CASSPKTGGSHNEQFF. CDR3 coding DNA: TGTGCCAGCTCACCAAAGACAGGGGGGTCACACAATGAGCAGTTCTTC.

This clone was seen only once. The chain couples TRBV18 to TRBJ1-1; 9 nucleotides line up with TRBD1. V shed 3 bases, J shed 7 bases, and the junction held 6 bases outside the gene matches. Germline CDR1 KGHSH, CDR2 LQKENI. CDR3 length equals 14 residues. CDR3 nucleotides: TGTGCCAGCTCACCTACAGGGGGCGTAAATGAAGCTTTCTTT. Amino acid sequence: CASSPTGGVNEAFF.

In DNA, the CDR3 is TGTGCCAGCAGCTCCCCTTGGGGGAGGGCTTCCTACGAGCAGTACTTC. Encoded protein: CASSSPWGRASYEQYF. The genes are TRBV7-2 and TRBJ2-7; TRBD2 agrees at 7 bases. In germline, CDR1 is SGHTA, CDR2 FQGNSA. The V gene end was trimmed by 4 bases and the J gene end by 1 base; junction bases not matched to a gene: 10. The CDR3 spans 16 residues.

The chain has TRBV27 and TRBJ1-4; the D gene is possibly TRBD1 (6 bases). Germline lookup yields CDR1 MNHEY and CDR2 SMNVEV (reference sequence). This CDR3 spans 14 amino acids. Between the trimmed V and J ends, which lost 5 bases and 7 bases, there was a span of 14 bases. The CDR3 spells CASSRQVESEKLFF. The CDR3 DNA sequence: TGTGCCAGCAGTAGACAGGTCGAGAGTGAAAAACTGTTTTTT.

The chain recombines TRBV2 with TRBJ1-5; TRBD1 aligns across 7 bases. CDR1 SNHLY and CDR2 FYNNEI come from the germline V gene. The CDR3 extends over 15 amino acids. V was clipped by 5 bases and J by 1 base; unmatched bases: 5. DNA for the CDR3: TGTGCCAGCAGTCCAGGACAGGAAAGCAATCAGCCCCAGCATTTT. This codes for CASSPGQESNQPQHF.

This chain connects TRBV29-1 to TRBJ2-3, with 10 positions matching TRBD1. This CDR3 is 13 amino acids long. In germline, CDR1 is SQVTM, CDR2 ANQGSEA. The trim removed 6 bases at V and 11 bases at J, leaving 11 bases unmatched. CDR3 protein: CSVLGTGEPGQYF. The CDR3 DNA reads as TGCAGCGTCCTCGGGACAGGGGAGCCTGGGCAGTATTTT.

The chain uses TRBV15 and TRBJ2-2; 11 nucleotides align to TRBD2. J gave up 6 bases and V 4 bases, and 10 bases lay outside the gene matches. Germline-derived CDR1 and CDR2 are LNHNV and YYDKDF (reference sequence). This CDR3 contains 17 residues. CDR3 in DNA: TGTGCCACCAGCACCCTAGGCACTAGCGGGAGCTCCGGGGAGCTGTTTTTT. It yields the protein CATSTLGTSGSSGELFF.

The V gene is TRBV3-1 (or the pseudogene TRBV3-2), the J gene TRBJ2-2; 8 bases are shared with TRBD2. This CDR3 has 17 amino acids. With 4 bases clipped from V and 6 bases from J, the junction kept 13 bases outside the gene matches. Germline V gives CDR1 LGHDT, CDR2 YNNKEL (reference sequence). CDR3 bases: TGTGCCAGCAGCCGCCCCCAGGGCCCGGGAGGGTCCGGGGAGCTGTTTTTT. This translates into CASSRPQGPGGSGELFF.

Worth noting for this clone: Within the sample, other DNA sequences also encode this same CDR3. This rearrangement joins TRBV2 to TRBJ2-7, with D tentatively TRBD1 (5 bases). This CDR3 has 13 residues. Looked up from germline, CDR1 is SNHLY and CDR2 is FYNNEI. With 4 bases removed from V and 5 bases from J, the gap between germline ends came to 12 bases. The CDR3 DNA follows: TGTGCCAGCAGTGGGCAGGGAATCGACGAGCAGTACTTC. This gives the protein CASSGQGIDEQYF.

This chain uses TRBV10-3 with TRBJ1-2, with a tentative D call TRBD1 (6 bases). CDR1 and CDR2 from the germline V gene are ENHRY and SYGVKD. This CDR3 spans 16 amino acids. The V gene lost 4 bases and the J gene lost 0 bases, with 15 bases spanning the gap. DNA of the CDR3: TGTGCCATCAGTGCTGGTACAGGGCAAGCTAACTATGGCTACACCTTC. It codes for CAISAGTGQANYGYTF.

The V and J genes are TRBV28 and TRBJ1-5; D is undetermined. Germline CDR1 and CDR2: MDHEN and SYDVKM. This CDR3 is 15 amino acids long. Trimming pared 4 bases from V and 6 bases from J, leaving 16 bases between. The CDR3 DNA reads as TGTGCCAGCAGTTACTCGGGTTATAGGTTTCAGCCCCAGCATTTT. Translating it yields CASSYSGYRFQPQHF.

This clone was detected only once. This chain uses TRBV19 with TRBJ1-3, with TRBD1 identical over 7 bases. The CDR3 extends over 16 amino acids. Germline V CDR1 and CDR2: LNHDA, SQIVND (reference sequence). J was trimmed by 0 bases and V by 3 bases; bases with no gene match: 5. The chain's CDR3 is CASSMPRQGSGNTIYF. The CDR3 nucleotides are TGTGCCAGTAGTATGCCGCGACAGGGCTCTGGAAACACCATATATTTT.

In its sample, this clone was seen once. This chain uses TRBV15 with TRBJ1-1, with D perhaps matching TRBD1 (6 bases). There are 14 residues in the CDR3. V lost 1 base and J lost 4, with 10 bases in between. The germline CDR1 and CDR2 sequences are LNHNV and YYDKDF (reference sequence). The CDR3 spells CATSRAGTITEAFF. CDR3 nucleotides: TGTGCCACCAGCAGAGCAGGGACAATCACTGAAGCTTTCTTT.

The genes are TRBV11-2 and TRBJ1-4, with D unresolved. Trimming left V 5 bases short and J 5 bases short, with 21 bases between. CDR1 and CDR2 (germline): SGHAT, FQNNGV. This CDR3 contains 17 residues. The CDR3 bases are TGTGCCAGCAGCCTGAGGTCGGGGAGAGGTCCAAATGAAAAACTGTTTTTT. Encoded protein: CASSLRSGRGPNEKLFF.

This chain links TRBV15 with TRBJ2-1, with D possibly being TRBD2 (5 bases). Per germline, CDR1 LNHNV and CDR2 YYDKDF (reference sequence). The CDR3 extends over 16 amino acids. Trimming left V 0 bases short and J 7 bases short, with 16 bases between. CDR3 sequence (DNA): TGTGCCACCAGCAGAGATAGGCTACCCGGGGTGAATGAGCAGTTCTTC. Its protein product is CATSRDRLPGVNEQFF.

The table lists this clone with a few counts. This chain joins TRBV5-6 and TRBJ2-7, with 7 bases that match TRBD2. This CDR3 is 19 amino acids long. From germline, CDR1 is SGHDT and CDR2 YYEEEE. V lost 0 bases, J lost 3 bases, and 18 bases stayed unmatched. The CDR3 region is CASSLAGGKTGQGGYEQYF. The CDR3 coding sequence is TGTGCCAGCAGCTTGGCGGGGGGTAAAACGGGGCAGGGAGGCTACGAGCAGTACTTC.

The CDR3, as DNA: TGTGCCAGCATGGGAGGGATCAACGAGCAGTACTTC. Translation: CASMGGINEQYF. V is TRBV28 and J is TRBJ2-7; 7 bases map to TRBD2. CDR3 length: 12 residues. V was pared by 7 bases and J by 5 bases, with 5 bases of the junction left unmatched. From germline, CDR1 is MDHEN and CDR2 SYDVKM.

This clone has a single count. The J gene is TRBJ2-3, the V gene TRBV7-9, with a weak D call TRBD1 (6 bases). Trimming stripped 4 bases from V and 1 base from J, with 15 bases between. The CDR3 runs to 16 residues. Germline V gives CDR1 SEHNR, CDR2 FQNEAQ (reference sequence). CDR3 nucleotides: TGTGCCAGCAGCTCAGGACAGAACCTGCGCACAGATACGCAGTATTTT. It encodes CASSSGQNLRTDTQYF.

The chain uses TRBV5-1 and TRBJ1-1; 7 bases line up with TRBD1. The germline CDR1 and CDR2 sequences are SGHRS and YFSETQ. The CDR3 length is 15 residues. V shed 4 bases and J 1 base; nucleotides not matched to a gene: 7. For the CDR3, the DNA is TGCGCCAGCAGCGCGATGGGACAGAGGAACACTGAAGCTTTCTTT. Translation: CASSAMGQRNTEAFF.

This clone was observed a single time. The chain joins TRBV18 to TRBJ2-1, with D tentatively TRBD2 (5 bases). V lost 3 bases, J lost 7 bases, and 7 bases lay in between. The CDR3 is 12 amino acids. Germline CDR1 KGHSH, CDR2 LQKENI. CDR3 DNA: TGTGCCAGCTCACCGCGGGTAAATGAGCAGTTCTTC. The encoded protein is CASSPRVNEQFF.

The chain couples TRBV5-1 to TRBJ1-5; 9 nucleotides line up with TRBD1. V lost 1 base, J lost 7 bases, and 3 bases stayed unmatched. CDR1 is SGHRS and CDR2 is YFSETQ in the germline V gene. The CDR3 contains 14 residues. The chain's CDR3 is CASSLTGGGQPQHF. DNA of the CDR3: TGCGCCAGCAGCTTGACAGGGGGCGGGCAGCCCCAGCATTTT.